This TCR beta chain was sequenced in a study of CD8 T cells in ankylosing spondylitis. Broader study findings: Seemingly distinctive of ankylosing spondylitis blood was a TCR beta motif formed by eight highly homologous variants. CD8+ cells made up the disease-linked clones, which were relatively rare in peripheral blood.

In its sample, this clonotype was seen a few times. Its matching antigen is unknown. The CDR3 covers 14 residues. V was cut by 0 bases and J by 5 bases, with 8 bases left in between. Germline CDR1 SGHRS, CDR2 YFSETQ. Preparation of TCR beta libraries was done by quantitative 5'-RACE with molecular barcodes. TCRdb called the 5' RACE reads again in MiXCR, with one record for every CDR3 protein. The sample holds approximately 340,000 distinct CDR3 sequences, approximately 15% seen once. This TCR came from a male donor with ankylosing spondylitis or in good health (not recorded which). The chain recombines TRBV5-1 with TRBJ1-4, with D possibly being TRBD1 (5 bases). The sequencing input was blood, either unsorted or a sorted T cell fraction (not recorded which). Written as DNA, the CDR3 is TGCGCCAGCAGCTTGGACTGGGGGAATGAAAAACTGTTTTTT. Amino acid sequence: CASSLDWGNEKLFF. Variable domain in full (rest from reference TRBV5-1 and TRBJ1-4): KAGVTQTPRYLIKTRGQQVTLSCSPISGHRSVSWYQQTPGQGLQFLFEYFSETQRNKGNFPGRFSGRQFSNSRSEMNVSTLELGDSALYLCASSLDWGNEKLFFGSGTQLSVL.